This passage covers 14 T cell receptor beta chains from one sample sequenced in a study of cytomegalovirus exposure and HLA in healthy donors (dated by TCRdb to 2016 to 2017). Receptors were amplified or captured by the immunoSEQ multiplex PCR assay. A mixture of 60 forward primers for TCR Vbeta segments and 13 reverse primers for TCR Jbeta segments was used in the multiplex PCR. In its TCRdb copy, this immuneACCESS table keeps in-frame sequences only and misses some clones. Where compared with another copy, unresolved V genes explain less than half of these, and the others have no known cause. The sample contains some 150,000 clones, under 80% of them found a single time. The top ten clones comprise 2% to 2.5% of the sample. The specimen sequenced was PBMCs. Receptors were obtained from a human donor in good health.

The chain carries TRBV18 and TRBJ2-2; 10 bases map to TRBD1. Looked up from germline, CDR1 is KGHSH and CDR2 is LQKENI. V was pared by 2 bases and J by 6 bases, with 3 bases of the junction left unmatched. The CDR3 contains 15 residues. CDR3 DNA sequence: TGTGCCAGCTCACCAGACAGGGGGCTCTCCGGGGAGCTGTTTTTT. The encoded protein is CASSPDRGLSGELFF.

The chain carries TRBV5-1 and TRBJ2-7; the match to TRBD1 covers 9 bases. CDR1 is SGHRS and CDR2 is YFSETQ in the germline V gene. The CDR3 extends over 14 amino acids. V lost 4 bases and J lost 6; bases outside the gene matches: 8. As DNA, the CDR3 is TGCGCCAGCAGCGATCCACAGGGGGCAGGCGAGCAGTACTTC. Its translation is CASSDPQGAGEQYF.

V and J are TRBV7-2 and TRBJ1-2; TRBD1 might be the D (6 bases). Trimming removed 5 bases from V and 1 base from J, with 14 bases in between. This CDR3 spans 15 amino acids. Germline CDR1 and CDR2: SGHTA and FQGNSA. CDR3 in DNA: TGTGCCAGCAGCCCGACAGGTGCCGATAACTATGGCTACACCTTC. Its translation: CASSPTGADNYGYTF.

This rearrangement joins TRBV5-1 to TRBJ2-3; TRBD1 matches at 8 bases. Germline trimming cut 4 bases from V and 2 bases from J; bases unmatched to any gene: 6. The CDR3 consists of 15 residues. Germline loops: CDR1 SGHRS, CDR2 YFSETQ. The CDR3 loop reads CASSAGQGYTDTQYF. Here the CDR3 DNA reads TGCGCCAGCAGCGCTGGACAGGGATACACAGATACGCAGTATTTT.

This clone has just one count. The chain combines TRBV25-1 with TRBJ2-2; tentative D call: TRBD1 (5 bases). The CDR3 contains 14 residues. The germline V gene encodes CDR1 MGHDK and CDR2 SYGVNS. The germline V and J ends were trimmed by 5 bases and 3 bases, with 10 bases remaining between them. The CDR3 sequence: CASSRRADTGELFF. The CDR3, as DNA: TGTGCCAGCAGTCGCAGGGCCGACACCGGGGAGCTGTTTTTT.

This clone has a handful of counts. V and J are TRBV7-3 and TRBJ1-1, with 8 bases identical to TRBD1. CDR1 SGHTA and CDR2 FQGTGA come from the germline V gene. This CDR3 is built from 15 residues. J lost 6 bases, V lost 5 bases, and 11 bases had no gene match. CDR3 sequence: CASSARTGIISEAFF. The CDR3 nucleotides are TGTGCCAGCAGCGCCCGGACAGGGATAATCTCTGAAGCTTTCTTT.

V is TRBV10-2 and J is TRBJ2-2; no definite D call. The CDR3 sequence is 15 residues long. The germline gives CDR1 WSHSY, CDR2 SAAADI. Trimming pared 1 base from V and 4 bases from J, leaving 10 bases between. CDR3 sequence reads: CASSEWSVSTGELFF. CDR3 DNA sequence: TGCGCCAGCAGTGAGTGGTCCGTGAGCACCGGGGAGCTGTTTTTT.

The rearrangement links TRBV7-9 to TRBJ2-1; 9 nucleotides align to TRBD1. This CDR3 region has 15 residues. The germline gives CDR1 SEHNR, CDR2 FQNEAQ (reference sequence). J was trimmed by 6 bases and V by 4 bases; bases with no gene match: 7. CDR3 nucleotides: TGTGCCAGCAGCTATCCGGGACAGGGAACCAATGAGCAGTTCTTC. Protein sequence: CASSYPGQGTNEQFF.

The gene calls are TRBV7-3 and TRBJ1-2, with 9 nucleotides matching TRBD1. Trimming cost V 5 bases and J 7 bases; bases outside gene matches: 8. CDR3 length equals 14 residues. The germline CDR1 and CDR2 sequences are SGHTA and FQGTGA. Written as DNA, the CDR3 is TGTGCCAGCAGCCCGGGACAGGGAAGAGGTGGCTACACCTTC. Translation: CASSPGQGRGGYTF.

This chain connects TRBV19 to TRBJ2-7; D call uncertain. The germline gives CDR1 LNHDA, CDR2 SQIVND (reference sequence). V was trimmed by 1 base and J by 2 bases, leaving 3 bases between them. The CDR3 runs to 12 residues. CDR3 region: CASSIGAYEQYF. CDR3 sequence (DNA): TGTGCCAGTAGTATAGGCGCCTACGAGCAGTACTTC. The whole variable domain, remainder taken from reference TRBV19 and TRBJ2-7, is DGGITQSPKYLFRKEGQNVTLSCEQNLNHDAMYWYRQDPGQGLRLIYYSQIVNDFQKGDIAEGYSVSREKKESFPLTVTSAQKNPTAFYLCASSIGAYEQYFGPGTRLTVT.

J is TRBJ2-1 and V is TRBV5-8, with D possibly being TRBD1 (6 bases). The CDR3 covers 12 residues. With 4 bases removed from V and 14 bases from J, the gap between germline ends came to 16 bases. In germline, CDR1 is SGHTS, CDR2 YDEGEE. This CDR3 is CASSRPTGGKFF. As DNA, the CDR3 is TGTGCCAGCAGCCGACCGACAGGTGGCAAGTTCTTC.

J is TRBJ2-2 and V is TRBV12-5, with a weak D call TRBD2 (5 bases). V was pared by 0 bases and J by 3 bases, with 8 bases between. There are 15 residues in the CDR3. The germline CDR1 and CDR2 sequences are LGHNT and FRNRAP. In DNA form, the CDR3 reads TGTGCTAGTGGTTTGGTACTAGGGTACACCGGGGAGCTGTTTTTT. Its translation: CASGLVLGYTGELFF.

This clone was counted a few times. The chain uses TRBV7-3 and TRBJ2-1; possible D gene TRBD2, 7 bases. V was pared by 2 bases and J by 7 bases, with 15 bases between. Per germline, CDR1 SGHTA and CDR2 FQGTGA. The CDR3 is 15 residues long. CDR3 in amino acids: CASSLGGGAGNEQFF. DNA for the CDR3: TGTGCCAGCAGCTTAGGTGGGGGGGCGGGGAATGAGCAGTTCTTC.

The chain is built from TRBV18 and TRBJ2-5; 9 nucleotides agree with TRBD1. Germline V gene lookup returns CDR1 KGHSH and CDR2 LQKENI. The CDR3 loop spans 15 amino acids. With 3 bases clipped from V and 5 bases from J, the junction kept 7 bases outside the gene matches. This chain's CDR3 is CASSPNTGGAETQYF. CDR3 bases: TGTGCCAGCTCACCTAACACAGGGGGCGCGGAGACCCAGTACTTC.